These T cell receptor beta chains were read from a single sample in a study of shared clonotypes between healthy human individuals. Sequencing was performed with immunoSEQ multiplex PCR; in TCRdb, only in-frame clones are kept and a portion is missing. Found here are over a million clones, more than 95% of them singletons; the top ten hold over 1%. Specimen: naive CD4+ T cells sorted from blood. Every receptor here comes from a man aged 25-45 years in good health. Both conserved end residues are trimmed from each CDR3.

J: TRBJ2-2; V: TRBV2; CDR3: ASSGMLGELF
J: TRBJ2-7; V: TRBV18; CDR3: ASSPSQDYEQY
J: TRBJ2-7; V: TRBV10-1; CDR3: ASSEGLAGAYEQY
J: TRBJ2-3; V: TRBV20-1; CDR3: SVRITDTQY
J: TRBJ2-2; V: TRBV4-1; CDR3: ASSQAGLAGVDTGELF
J: TRBJ2-1; V: TRBV27; CDR3: ASSWTGLGPYNEQF
J: TRBJ2-1; V: TRBV7-9; CDR3: ASSLPGTGAREQF
J: TRBJ2-3; V: TRBV5-4; CDR3: ASSPPRRTDTQY
J: TRBJ2-2; V: TRBV28; CDR3: ASSLLSTGELF
J: TRBJ2-1; V: TRBV7-2; CDR3: ASSSSGVGSYNEQF
J: TRBJ2-3; V: TRBV6-5; CDR3: ASRFGERGTDTQY
J: TRBJ2-1; V: TRBV5-1; CDR3: ASSLGIGTSSHEQF
J: TRBJ2-1; V: TRBV7-9; CDR3: ASAPDTPEFGISYNEQF
J: TRBJ2-3; V: TRBV5-1; CDR3: ASSSSGRTDTQY
J: TRBJ2-7; V: TRBV28; CDR3: ASSSEYYEQY
J: TRBJ2-3; V: TRBV9; CDR3: ASSVDSSGGIKDTQY
J: TRBJ2-5; V: TRBV5-5; CDR3: ASSPRESETQY
J: TRBJ2-2; V: TRBV11-3; CDR3: ASSSGSLGGNTGELF
J: TRBJ2-1; V: TRBV30; CDR3: AWGINNEQF
J: TRBJ2-3; V: TRBV29-1; CDR3: RVEVPRPSTDTQY
J: TRBJ2-7; V: TRBV28; CDR3: ASSAKLFYEQY
J: TRBJ1-2; V: TRBV6-5; CDR3: ASRRPGFGYGYT
J: TRBJ2-2; V: TRBV14; CDR3: ASSPRLRGLGGELF
J: TRBJ2-5; V: TRBV9; CDR3: ASSVGVGGPLGETQY
J: TRBJ2-1; V: TRBV15; CDR3: ATSSSRDSLYNEQF
J: TRBJ1-5; V: TRBV7-8; CDR3: ASSPSDSSYQPQH
J: TRBJ2-5; V: TRBV14; CDR3: ASSQDPGGETQY
J: TRBJ1-5; V: TRBV11-2; CDR3: ASSLAVNSNQPQH
J: TRBJ2-7; V: TRBV10-3; CDR3: AISESLAAPYEQY
J: TRBJ2-1; V: TRBV7-9; CDR3: ASSEGQYFNEQF
J: TRBJ2-7; V: TRBV7-9; CDR3: ASRGGYEQY
J: TRBJ2-7; V: TRBV7-2; CDR3: ASRTVRGAYEQY
J: TRBJ2-2; V: TRBV7-2; CDR3: ASSSSMTGELF
J: TRBJ2-2; V: TRBV5-1; CDR3: ASSLVGYETGELF
J: TRBJ2-7; V: TRBV11-3; CDR3: ASSHSGTRAEQY
J: TRBJ2-2; V: TRBV15; CDR3: ATSPRGAGGPGTNTGELF
J: TRBJ2-5; V: TRBV5-1; CDR3: ASSPGLAETQY
J: TRBJ2-2; V: TRBV7-8; CDR3: ASRVWGAQNTGELF
J: TRBJ2-7; V: TRBV4-2; CDR3: ASSQATGTVYYEQY
J: TRBJ2-7; V: TRBV28; CDR3: ASSLTEFSRYEQY
J: TRBJ2-1; V: TRBV7-3; CDR3: ASSLGSYNEQF
J: TRBJ2-2; V: TRBV5-1; CDR3: ASSLRARTGGATGELF
J: TRBJ2-3; V: TRBV7-3; CDR3: ASSLNPIIDTQY
J: TRBJ2-3; V: TRBV5-1; CDR3: ASSIAGTGARDTQY
J: TRBJ2-3; V: TRBV28; CDR3: ASSAGQVTDTQY
J: TRBJ1-4; V: TRBV6-5; CDR3: ASSSHRGRREKLF